The 21 T cell receptor beta chains in this list originate from one sample, sequenced in a study of human T cells and chemical hapten exposure. TCRdb re-derived calls from the RACE reads in MiXCR, one entry per CDR3 protein. The sample includes about 52,000 distinct CDR3 sequences, about 10% of them seen just once. The time point was: patch test 1, 2 weeks after DPC sensitization. This sample's treatment: therapeutic diphenylcyclopropenone sensitization with weekly scalp DPC. The authors extracted total RNA from unfractionated whole blood. The material sequenced was whole blood, taken in connection with sensitization to the hapten diphenylcyclopropenone (DPC). These receptors came from a woman in her forties with alopecia areata. Some clones in this sample may be carry-over from other donors' samples.

This clonotype was detected many times. The rearrangement joins TRBV29-1 to TRBJ2-7; D is possibly TRBD2 (6 bases). CDR1 and CDR2 from the germline V gene are SQVTM and ANQGSEA. The CDR3 runs 12 residues. Trimming cost V 4 bases and J 6 bases, with 13 bases left between them. The CDR3 here is CSVGARDSEQYF. The CDR3 region has the DNA TGCAGCGTTGGAGCTCGGGACTCCGAGCAGTACTTC.

This clonotype was seen a handful of times. The CDR3 spells CATSDDNPGQGRKRNEQFF. The CDR3 DNA sequence: TGTGCCACCAGTGACGATAATCCGGGACAGGGGAGAAAGAGGAATGAGCAGTTCTTC. The chain recombines TRBV24-1 with TRBJ2-1, with TRBD1 matching 10 bases. Germline V gene sequence: CDR1 KGHDR, CDR2 SFDVKD. V lost 4 bases to trimming and J lost 7 bases; unmatched junction nucleotides: 18. The CDR3 contains 19 residues.

This clonotype was counted many times. This chain links TRBV7-9 with TRBJ2-1; the match to TRBD1 covers 8 bases. This CDR3 is 14 amino acids long. CDR1 is SEHNR and CDR2 is FQNEAQ in the germline V gene (reference sequence). The trim removed 3 bases at V and 4 bases at J, leaving 2 bases unmatched. The CDR3 sequence is CASSLDRVYNEQFF. The DNA of the CDR3 is TGTGCCAGCAGCTTGGACAGGGTTTACAATGAGCAGTTCTTC.

This clonotype was detected only a few times. The chain joins TRBV7-9 to TRBJ1-5; TRBD1 is a possible D gene (5 bases). V was clipped by 4 bases and J by 5 bases, with 18 bases between them. CDR1 is SEHNR and CDR2 is FQNEAQ in the germline V gene (reference sequence). CDR3 length: 16 amino acids. CDR3 DNA: TGTGCCAGCAGCTATGGACCTGACAAGGGGTATCAGCCCCAGCATTTT. It specifies CASSYGPDKGYQPQHF.

The chain carries TRBV7-3 and TRBJ2-2, with TRBD1 matching over 9 bases. The CDR3 totals 14 residues. The V and J ends lost 5 bases and 7 bases, in that order; junction bases with no gene match: 5. The germline CDR1 and CDR2 sequences are SGHTA and FQGTGA. DNA of the CDR3: TGTGCCAGCAGCACACAGGGGGCTGACGGGGAGCTGTTTTTT. Protein product: CASSTQGADGELFF.

The chain recombines TRBV10-3 with TRBJ2-2; 11 positions match TRBD2. Germline-derived CDR1 and CDR2 are ENHRY and SYGVKD. This CDR3 has 16 residues. V lost 6 bases, J lost 6 bases, and 9 bases stayed unmatched. The CDR3 spells CAIRPTSGGFAGELFF. CDR3 sequence (DNA): TGTGCCATCAGGCCTACTAGCGGGGGCTTCGCCGGGGAGCTGTTTTTT.

This clonotype has a count of ten or more. This rearrangement joins TRBV2 to TRBJ2-7; D is unresolved. The V end was cut by 8 bases, the J end by 4 bases, with 6 bases between. Germline assignment: CDR1 SNHLY and CDR2 FYNNEI. The CDR3 covers 10 residues. The CDR3 is CASRRYEQYF. The CDR3 DNA reads TGTGCCAGCCGAAGATACGAGCAGTACTTC.

The gene calls are TRBV14 and TRBJ2-1; D might be TRBD1 or TRBD2, each matching 5 bases. Germline V CDR1 and CDR2: SGHDN, FVKESK. Between the trimmed V and J ends, which lost 4 bases and 4 bases, there was a span of 14 bases. The CDR3 extends over 15 amino acids. As DNA, the CDR3 is TGTGCCAGCAGCCGAGGGTCACAGGTTTACAATGAGCAGTTCTTC. Amino acid sequence: CASSRGSQVYNEQFF.

Many counts were recorded for this clonotype. The J gene is TRBJ1-1, the V gene TRBV27, with D hard to call. CDR3 size: 13 residues. Germline V gene lookup returns CDR1 MNHEY and CDR2 SMNVEV (reference sequence). Deletions cut 4 bases from V and 5 bases from J, with 11 bases between. The CDR3 spells CASSSGRGTEAFF. DNA for the CDR3: TGTGCCAGCAGTTCTGGCAGAGGTACTGAAGCTTTCTTT.

This clonotype was detected only a few times. This chain connects TRBV15 to TRBJ2-7, with 7 bases lining up with TRBD2. Unmatched junction bases numbered 14, after V lost 6 bases and J lost 6 bases. The germline gives CDR1 LNHNV, CDR2 YYDKDF (reference sequence). CDR3 length equals 15 residues. CDR3 residues: CATRVFGGRMSEQYF. The CDR3 DNA follows: TGTGCCACCAGAGTATTTGGCGGGAGAATGAGCGAGCAGTACTTC.

This clonotype was seen at least ten times. V gene TRBV28 combines with J gene TRBJ1-1, with 7 bases fitting TRBD1. The junction had 4 bases not matched to a gene; V was cut back by 4 bases and J by 2 bases. This CDR3 has 14 residues. Germline loops: CDR1 MDHEN, CDR2 SYDVKM. This CDR3 is CASSSGQTNTEAFF. CDR3 nucleotide sequence: TGTGCCAGCAGTTCGGGACAGACAAACACTGAAGCTTTCTTT.

This clonotype has more than one count but fewer than ten. The chain employs TRBV20-1 and TRBJ2-3, with 9 bases fitting TRBD2. The germline CDR1 and CDR2 sequences are DFQATT and SNEGSKA (reference sequence). V trimming: 5 bases; J trimming: 3 bases; junction bases outside the gene matches: 3. CDR3 length: 13 amino acids. CDR3 region: CSAPLAGTDTQYF. The CDR3 DNA sequence: TGCAGTGCTCCTCTAGCGGGAACAGATACGCAGTATTTT.

Many counts were recorded for this clonotype. The chain couples TRBV5-1 to TRBJ1-6; D uncertain. V was shortened by 0 bases and J by 7 bases, with 11 bases between the two germline ends. Germline V lookup: CDR1 SGHRS, CDR2 YFSETQ. The CDR3 consists of 15 residues. In DNA form, the CDR3 reads TGCGCCAGCAGCTTGGAAGAGGTCCGCAATTCACCCCTCCACTTT. The encoded protein is CASSLEEVRNSPLHF. The complete variable domain, with remaining parts taken from reference TRBV5-1 and TRBJ1-6, reads KAGVTQTPRYLIKTRGQQVTLSCSPISGHRSVSWYQQTPGQGLQFLFEYFSETQRNKGNFPGRFSGRQFSNSRSEMNVSTLELGDSALYLCASSLEEVRNSPLHFGNGTRLTVT.

In this sample, this clonotype turned up many times. The chain has TRBV25-1 and TRBJ1-1; no clear D. Germline V CDR1 and CDR2: MGHDK, SYGVNS. The germline V and J ends were trimmed by 8 bases and 5 bases, with 12 bases remaining between them. This CDR3 is built from 12 residues. The CDR3 coding sequence is TGTGCCAGCGTCCGGGGAGGGACTGAAGCTTTCTTT. Translated: CASVRGGTEAFF.

This clonotype came up many times. This chain uses TRBV29-1 with TRBJ1-2, with D perhaps TRBD1 (5 bases). CDR3 size: 13 residues. With 8 bases removed from V and 0 bases from J, the gap between germline ends came to 13 bases. Germline V gives CDR1 SQVTM, CDR2 ANQGSEA. CDR3 amino acids: CSTTGGPNYGYTF. In DNA form, the CDR3 reads TGCAGCACCACGGGGGGTCCTAACTATGGCTACACCTTC.

There are a few counts of this clonotype. The genes are TRBV6-5 and TRBJ1-4, with D possibly TRBD1 on 5 matching bases. The CDR3 consists of 14 residues. V was cut by 2 bases and J by 5 bases, with 9 bases left in between. Germline V gives CDR1 MNHEY, CDR2 SVGAGI. DNA for the CDR3: TGTGCCAGCAGTTACGGGGCAGCAAATGAAAAACTGTTTTTT. This translates into CASSYGAANEKLFF.

In DNA form, the CDR3 reads TGTGCCAGCAGCTCTGGGCTTTACACCGGGGAGCTGTTTTTT. It specifies CASSSGLYTGELFF. The chain combines TRBV7-7 with TRBJ2-2; no definite D call. The V and J ends lost 4 bases and 3 bases respectively, with 9 bases between them. This CDR3 is built from 14 residues. Germline values: CDR1 SSHAT, CDR2 FNYEAQ (reference sequence).

The J gene is TRBJ1-1, the V gene TRBV20-1; D uncertain. The V gene's germline CDR1 is DFQATT and CDR2 SNEGSKA (reference sequence). V was trimmed by 3 bases and J by 0 bases, leaving 5 bases between them. The CDR3 is 12 amino acids. As DNA, the CDR3 is TGCAGTGCTAGTGAATTGAACACTGAAGCTTTCTTT. Amino acid sequence: CSASELNTEAFF.

This clonotype was observed a few times. The gene calls are TRBV2 and TRBJ2-5, with a weak D call TRBD2 (5 bases). The CDR3 contains 13 residues. Germline loops: CDR1 SNHLY, CDR2 FYNNEI. V lost 3 bases to trimming and J lost 7 bases, with 12 bases between them. The CDR3 bases are TGTGCCAGCAGTGACTTAGGAGGAGGGACCCAGTACTTC. This sequence encodes CASSDLGGGTQYF.

The V call is TRBV11-2, the J call TRBJ2-1, with TRBD2 matching 13 bases. This CDR3 is built from 15 residues. Unmatched junction bases numbered 3, after V lost 4 bases and J lost 6 bases. Germline-derived CDR1 and CDR2 are SGHAT and FQNNGV. The CDR3 sequence: CASSYGLAGVNEQFF. The CDR3 nucleotides are TGTGCCAGCAGCTACGGACTAGCGGGAGTCAATGAGCAGTTCTTC.

This clonotype was seen a handful of times. This chain links TRBV21-1 with TRBJ1-5; the D call in the table, TRBD1, was not verified against the DNA. TRBV21-1 is described as a pseudogene. The CDR3 sequence is 17 residues long. The CDR3 sequence is CASSKALDTTSNQPQHF. CDR3 coding DNA: TGTGCCAGCAGCAAAGCACTGGACACGACTAGCAATCAGCCCCAGCATTTT.